Listed below are T cell receptor beta chains from one sample, sequenced in a study of T cells in Graves' hyperthyroidism and ophthalmopathy. TCRdb analysed the multiplex PCR reads with MiXCR anew, one entry per CDR3 protein. The data show roughly 300,000 distinct CDR3 sequences, with around 14% seen just once and about 26% held by the top ten. The sequenced sample consisted of blood. Receptors originate from a woman under 40 with Graves' hyperthyroidism. Both conserved end residues are part of each CDR3. Not all rows give a size; the values are once, few, many and, for expanded clones, a class.

>20|TRBV5-6|.
CASSYIPRDSSYSGANVLTF
>16|TRBV7-7|many
CASSPRNRDQTGELFF
>14|TRBV28|many
CASRGGQGLHEQYF
>16|TRBV20-1|many
CSATNQLAGGGDTQYF
>14|TRBV28|many
CAVPLGSLKEGYTF
>13|TRBV6-1|few
CASSYGRGDGYTF
>17|TRBV12-3/TRBV12-4|.
CASRSGGRARGTGELFF
>12|TRBV7-3|.
CASSHGSNEQFF
>14|TRBV20-1|few
CSARISGNTDTQYF
>15|TRBV28|many
CASSLTGRSGNTIYF
>13|TRBV7-3|many
CASSLSEGETQYF
>16|TRBV7-8|.
CASSGSGTSVGNEQFF
>14|TRBV10-3|many
CAIMNDGYNQPQHF
>14|TRBV20-1|many
CSASGTSNTGELFF
>15|TRBV29-1|few
CSVTTGGGHTDTQYF
>14|TRBV29-1|.
CSGRDQSNTGELFF
>18|TRBV4-2|few
CASSHRSLTSGRGGTQYF
>13|TRBV11-2|many
CASSLALSETQYF
>15|TRBV3-1|few
CASSQRGRGPNEQFF
>14|TRBV6-1|many
CASSFWAGGETQYF
>16|TRBV13|few
CASSSGHFQGAREAFF
>14|TRBV7-8|.
CASSETTGINEQYF
>15|TRBV19|many
CASLATYQGVQPQHF
>17|TRBV6-5|few
CASSYSLLRSSGNTIYF
>15|TRBV27|many
CASSSIAGNSYEQYF
>13|TRBV28|.
CASKDSGANVLTF
>16|TRBV28|few
CASSTRGPWGNTEAFF
>13|TRBV7-2|many
CASSPRLLYEQYF
>13|TRBV7-3|.
CASAAGAQETQYF
>15|TRBV7-2|few
CASSFHRGFVYEQYF
>14|TRBV28|many
CASSLWAANTEAFF
>15|TRBV7-9|many
CASSLGSAGGQEQFF
>18|TRBV20-1|many
CSASLTSGRALWDNEQFF
>14|TRBV27|few
CASSRTGLSQPQHF
>13|TRBV29-1|many
CSVDGAGAGEQYF
>13|TRBV28|many
CASGREEGLGQYF
>13|TRBV27|many
CASIPRGESRAFF
>16|TRBV19|few
CASSIGLAVSTDTQYF
>12|TRBV5-1|many
CASTDGNTEAFF
>16|TRBV30|many
CAWSPFGQSHADTQYF
>14|TRBV30|.
CAWRVPGQGHEQYF
>14|TRBV5-6|.
CASSSRQGAGGYTF